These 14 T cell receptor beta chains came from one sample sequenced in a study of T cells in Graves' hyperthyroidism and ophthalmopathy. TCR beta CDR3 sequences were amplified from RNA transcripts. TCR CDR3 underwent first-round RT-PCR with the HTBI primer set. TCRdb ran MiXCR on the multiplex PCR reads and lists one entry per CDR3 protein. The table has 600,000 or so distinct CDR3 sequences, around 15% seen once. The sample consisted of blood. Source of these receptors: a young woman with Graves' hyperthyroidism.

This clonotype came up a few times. The CDR3: CASSYGPEAFF. The DNA of the CDR3 is TGTGCCAGCAGTTACGGGCCCGAGGCTTTCTTT. The chain couples TRBV6-6 to TRBJ1-1; D call uncertain. Germline V gene data show CDR1 as MNHNY and CDR2 as SVGAGI (reference sequence). CDR3 length: 11 amino acids. V gave up 2 bases and J gave up 11 bases, with 9 bases separating them.

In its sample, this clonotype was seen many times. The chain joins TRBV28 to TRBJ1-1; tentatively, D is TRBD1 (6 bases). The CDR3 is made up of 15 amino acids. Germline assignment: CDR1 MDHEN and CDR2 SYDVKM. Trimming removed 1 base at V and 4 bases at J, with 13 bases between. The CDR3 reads CASSLSHRGGTEAFF. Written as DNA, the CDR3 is TGTGCCAGCAGTTTATCCCACCGAGGGGGCACTGAAGCTTTCTTT.

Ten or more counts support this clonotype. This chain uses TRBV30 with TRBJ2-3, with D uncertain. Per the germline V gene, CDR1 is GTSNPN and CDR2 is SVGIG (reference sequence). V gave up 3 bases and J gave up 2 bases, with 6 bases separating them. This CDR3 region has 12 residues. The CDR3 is CAWSSPTDTQYF. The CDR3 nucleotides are TGTGCCTGGAGCTCTCCCACAGATACGCAGTATTTT. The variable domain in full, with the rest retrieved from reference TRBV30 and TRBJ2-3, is SQTIHQWPATLVQPVGSPLSLECTVEGTSNPNLYWYRQAAGRGLQLLFYSVGIGQISSEVPQNLSASRPQDRQFILSSKKLLLSDSGFYLCAWSSPTDTQYFGPGTRLTVL.

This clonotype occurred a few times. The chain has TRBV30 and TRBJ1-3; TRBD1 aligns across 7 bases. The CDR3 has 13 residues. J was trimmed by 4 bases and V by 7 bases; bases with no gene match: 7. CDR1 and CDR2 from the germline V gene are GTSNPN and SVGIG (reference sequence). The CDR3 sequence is CASSDRVGNTIYF. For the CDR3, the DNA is TGTGCCTCAAGCGACAGGGTCGGAAACACCATATATTTT.

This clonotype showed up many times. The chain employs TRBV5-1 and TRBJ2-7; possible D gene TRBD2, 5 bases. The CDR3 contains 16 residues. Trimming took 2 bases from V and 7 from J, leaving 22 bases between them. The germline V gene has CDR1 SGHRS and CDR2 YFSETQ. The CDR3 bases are TGCGCCAGCAGCTTAGGGTGGTCAGCGACTACGGAAGAGCAGTACTTC. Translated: CASSLGWSATTEEQYF.

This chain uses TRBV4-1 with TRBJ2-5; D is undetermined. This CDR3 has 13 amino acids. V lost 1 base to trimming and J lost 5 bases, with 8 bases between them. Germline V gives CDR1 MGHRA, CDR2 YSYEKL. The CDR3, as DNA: TGCGCCAGCAGCCAAGCCTTATACGAGACCCAGTACTTC. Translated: CASSQALYETQYF.

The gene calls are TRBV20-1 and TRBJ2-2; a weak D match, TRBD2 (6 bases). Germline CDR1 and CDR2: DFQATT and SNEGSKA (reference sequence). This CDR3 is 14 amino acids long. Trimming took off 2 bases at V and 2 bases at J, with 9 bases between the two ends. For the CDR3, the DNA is TGCAGTGCTAGACCAGGGACTAACACCGGGGAGCTGTTTTTT. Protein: CSARPGTNTGELFF.

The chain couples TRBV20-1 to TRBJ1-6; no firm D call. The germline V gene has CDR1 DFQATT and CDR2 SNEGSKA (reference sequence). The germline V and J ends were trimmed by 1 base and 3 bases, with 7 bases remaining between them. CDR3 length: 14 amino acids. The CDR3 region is CSARVGSYNSPLHF. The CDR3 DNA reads TGCAGTGCTAGAGTGGGCAGCTATAATTCACCCCTCCACTTT.

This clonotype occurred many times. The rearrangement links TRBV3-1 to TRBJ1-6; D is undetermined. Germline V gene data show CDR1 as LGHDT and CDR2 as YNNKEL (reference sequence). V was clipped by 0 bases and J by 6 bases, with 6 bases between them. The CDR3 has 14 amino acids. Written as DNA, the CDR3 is TGTGCCAGCAGCCAAGAGGAATCTAATTCACCCCTCCACTTT. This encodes CASSQEESNSPLHF.

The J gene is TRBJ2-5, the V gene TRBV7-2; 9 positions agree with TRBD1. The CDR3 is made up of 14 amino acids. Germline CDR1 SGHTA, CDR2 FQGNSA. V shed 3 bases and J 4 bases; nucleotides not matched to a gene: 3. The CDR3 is CASSFGTGRETQYF. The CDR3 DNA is TGTGCCAGCAGCTTCGGGACAGGGAGAGAGACCCAGTACTTC.

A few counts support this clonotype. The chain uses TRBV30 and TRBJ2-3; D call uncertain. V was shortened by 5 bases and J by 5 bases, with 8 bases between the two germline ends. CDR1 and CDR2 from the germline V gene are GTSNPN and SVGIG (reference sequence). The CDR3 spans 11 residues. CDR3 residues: CAWSEEDTQYF. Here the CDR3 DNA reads TGTGCCTGGTCCGAGGAAGATACGCAGTATTTT.

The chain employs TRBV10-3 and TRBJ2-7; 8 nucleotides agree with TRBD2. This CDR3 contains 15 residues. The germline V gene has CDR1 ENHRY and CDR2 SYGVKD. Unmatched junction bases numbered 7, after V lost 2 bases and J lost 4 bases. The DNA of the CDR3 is TGTGCCATCAGTGAGATCAGCGGGGGCAAATACGAGCAGTACTTC. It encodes CAISEISGGKYEQYF.

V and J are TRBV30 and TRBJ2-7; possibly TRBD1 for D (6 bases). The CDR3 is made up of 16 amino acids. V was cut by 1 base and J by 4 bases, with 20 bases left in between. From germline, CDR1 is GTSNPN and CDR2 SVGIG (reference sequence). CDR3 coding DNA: TGTGCCTGGAGTGGGGATCAGAGGGGCAGGGGATACGAGCAGTACTTC. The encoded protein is CAWSGDQRGRGYEQYF.

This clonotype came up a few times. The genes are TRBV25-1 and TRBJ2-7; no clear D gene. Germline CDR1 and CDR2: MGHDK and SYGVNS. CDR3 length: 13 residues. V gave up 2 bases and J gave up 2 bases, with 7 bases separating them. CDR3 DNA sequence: TGTGCCAGCAGTGAAGGGATAGCCTACGAGCAGTACTTC. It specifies CASSEGIAYEQYF.